This entry concerns a single T cell receptor (beta chain). Its target is not known. Clones were sequenced by immunoSEQ multiplex PCR, and TCRdb holds only the in-frame ones, with some missing. The sample carries more than 300,000 clones, 88% recorded once. Treatment in this sample: approximately 18 received Ad26.COV2.S at low or high dose, single or two shots; roughly five received placebo; per-sample allocation not given. Sampling occurred on day 63 after the first vaccine or placebo injection. These data come from a study of Ad26.COV2.S vaccination and SARS-CoV-2 variants. Findings and caveats of the study: The TCR-based breadth and depth measures might underestimate overall T cell responses. For non-spike TCRs, breadth in vaccine recipients resembled that in placebo recipients. Marked by substantial breadth, spike-specific CD8+ and CD4+ T cell responses were reportedly seen after vaccination.

This receptor was taken from a person aged 18 to 59 who received the Ad26.COV2.S COVID-19 vaccine or a placebo. Sequencing was performed on peripheral blood, taken in a trial of Ad26.COV2.S vaccine versus placebo.

CDR3 in amino acids: CASRSDILGYNSPLHF. The CDR3 DNA is TGTGCCAGCAGATCGGACATCTTGGGCTATAATTCACCCCTCCACTTT. The genes are TRBV2 and TRBJ1-6, with a tentative D call TRBD1 (5 bases). Germline CDR1 is SNHLY and CDR2 is FYNNEI. With 6 bases removed from V and 3 bases from J, the gap between germline ends came to 15 bases. This CDR3 region has 16 residues.